This TCR beta chain was documented in a study of cytomegalovirus exposure and HLA in healthy donors. Study findings and constraints: About 87% or about 30% of the time was how often most TCR beta V segments were productive, according to an earlier analysis. Most TCR sequences were rare, but some public TCRs occurred in many donors. With later analysis, a missense DCLRE1C variant became linked to TCR beta V- and J-gene trimming.

Comments on this clone: Its antigen is undetermined.

Nominally healthy donors were sampled, though unrecorded immune exposures were likely. Primers for the PCR totalled 60 Vbeta and 13 Jbeta. TCRdb's table, derived via immunoSEQ multiplex PCR, lists solely in-frame clones and lacks some. This sample carries approximately 220,000 clones, 75% to 90% of them seen once, and the ten largest clones take under 0.85%. Germline CDR1 reads MNHEY; CDR2 reads SVGAGI. The CDR3 length is 13 residues. Sequenced sample: PBMCs. The sequence derives from a boy younger than 10 in good health and CMV-seronegative. The rearrangement links TRBV6-5 to TRBJ2-5, with D tentatively TRBD2 (6 bases). DNA for the CDR3: TGTGCAACTCGGAGGGCTAACCAAGAGACCCAGTACTTC. Translation gives CATRRANQETQYF.